This TCR beta chain stems from a study of identical twins. TCRdb recomputed calls from the 5' RACE reads with MiXCR, one row per CDR3 protein. The table lists approximately 1.8 million distinct CDR3 sequences, less than 35% of them singletons. Points from the study as a whole: Invariant MAIT and iNKT cells may have partly biased zero-insertion analyses.

Note on this clonotype: Its antigen is unidentified.

The germline gives CDR1 ENHRY, CDR2 SYGVKD. CDR3 length equals 15 residues. The V gene end was trimmed by 10 bases and the J gene end by 5 bases; junction bases not matched to a gene: 14. This sequence originates from a newborn girl in good health. The material sequenced was cord blood. V and J are TRBV10-3 and TRBJ2-1, with 7 bases lining up with TRBD1. The CDR3 DNA sequence: TGTGCCACCAGGGGACGACAGGGTACCCACAATGAGCAGTTCTTC. Translated: CATRGRQGTHNEQFF.